This T cell receptor (beta chain) was recorded in a study of blood T cell repertoires in COVID-19. Produced via immunoSEQ multiplex PCR; TCRdb's table is partial and in-frame only. The repertoire has around 120,000 clones, more than 75% of them found once; the top ten carry 25% to 35%. This CDR3 is built from 16 residues. Trimming took off 4 bases at V and 5 bases at J, with 22 bases between the two ends. CDR1 SGHRS and CDR2 YFSETQ come from the germline V gene. The source is a woman in her 70s with acute or convalescent COVID-19. The sample was peripheral blood. V and J are TRBV5-1 and TRBJ2-7; TRBD2 might be the D (6 bases). The CDR3 DNA is TGCGCCAGCAGCGAAGCGCCGGGACTTAAGAGCGACGAGCAGTACTTC. The encoded protein is CASSEAPGLKSDEQYF.